This T cell receptor (beta chain) comes out of a study of glioma-infiltrating T cells. Using RNA template, CDR3s of TCR alpha and beta were amplified with iRepertoire arm-PCR. TCRdb re-derived calls from the multiplex PCR reads in MiXCR, one entry per CDR3 protein. The data show more than 95,000 distinct CDR3 sequences, with 29% seen just once and less than 55% held by the top ten. This clonotype was observed many times. The V gene lost 0 bases and the J gene lost 10 bases, with 9 bases spanning the gap. Per the germline V gene, CDR1 is KGHDR and CDR2 is SFDVKD. The CDR3 runs to 13 residues. The sequence was obtained from a human donor with low-grade glioma or glioblastoma, undergoing nonglioma brain surgery, or in good health (not recorded which). Material: glioma tissue, nonneoplastic brain tissue, or PBMCs (not recorded which). This sequence joins TRBV24-1 and TRBJ2-1; D perhaps matches TRBD1 (5 bases). DNA of the CDR3: TGTGCCACCAGTGATTTGGAAGCAGGGGAGCAGTTCTTC. Translated: CATSDLEAGEQFF.